These 28 T cell receptor beta chains were all obtained from the same sample, sequenced in a study of beta chain features in type 1 diabetes. The sequenced template was cDNA made from the entire isolated RNA. The table came from immunoSEQ multiplex PCR; TCRdb's copy has only in-frame clones and leaves some out. In the table there are just over 600,000 clones, about 14% of which are singletons. Source material: naive CD4+ T cells from blood. The receptors were sampled from a man between 18 and 29 years old in good health.

This clone has a handful of counts. This chain uses TRBV7-9 with TRBJ2-7, with a tentative D call TRBD1 (6 bases). The CDR3 length is 13 residues. V shed 6 bases and J shed 2 bases, with 11 bases lying between them. Germline CDR1 SEHNR, CDR2 FQNEAQ (reference sequence). The CDR3 region is CASRSTGAYEQYF. The CDR3 DNA reads as TGTGCCAGCAGATCGACAGGTGCCTACGAGCAGTACTTC.

This sequence joins TRBV10-3 and TRBJ2-7; 7 nucleotides align to TRBD1. This CDR3 is built from 14 residues. Trimming at V came to 11 bases and at J to 1 base, leaving 11 bases not matched to a gene. The germline CDR1 and CDR2 sequences are ENHRY and SYGVKD. The CDR3 DNA reads TGTGCCTCCAGAGACTCGGGACAGTCCTACGAGCAGTACTTC. It specifies CASRDSGQSYEQYF.

This clone was counted a few times. CDR3 DNA: TGTGCCAGCAGCTTAGTAAGGGGTACGTCTGAGACCCAGTACTTC. It translates to CASSLVRGTSETQYF. The chain has TRBV7-9 and TRBJ2-5; perhaps TRBD1 as D (5 bases). Germline V gene sequence: CDR1 SEHNR, CDR2 FQNEAQ (reference sequence). V was shortened by 1 base and J by 5 bases, with 14 bases between the two germline ends. This CDR3 has 15 amino acids.

V is TRBV6-1 and J is TRBJ2-3; D is unresolved. Trimming shortened V by 4 bases and J by 0 bases, and 5 bases separated the two germline ends. CDR3 length equals 13 residues. The germline gives CDR1 MNHNS, CDR2 SASEGT. The CDR3 sequence: CASSGQSTDTQYF. The CDR3 DNA sequence: TGTGCCAGCAGTGGGCAGAGCACAGATACGCAGTATTTT.

This clone was picked up a small number of times. The CDR3 reads CASSVGGLEETQYF. The CDR3, as DNA: TGTGCCAGCAGTGTCGGGGGCCTCGAGGAGACCCAGTACTTC. The chain combines TRBV6-1 with TRBJ2-5; D could derive from TRBD1 or TRBD2 (6 bases each). The CDR3 spans 14 residues. V lost 4 bases and J lost 5, with 14 bases in between. The germline gives CDR1 MNHNS, CDR2 SASEGT.

This chain connects TRBV7-9 to TRBJ2-5; 10 bases fit TRBD1. CDR1 is SEHNR and CDR2 is FQNEAQ in the germline V gene (reference sequence). This CDR3 spans 14 amino acids. V shed 5 bases, J shed 7 bases, and the junction held 7 bases outside the gene matches. CDR3 bases: TGTGCCAGCAGCCGAGGGACAGGGGAGGCGACCCAGTACTTC. Residues: CASSRGTGEATQYF.

V gene TRBV28 combines with J gene TRBJ1-2; TRBD1 matches at 7 bases. Germline-derived CDR1 and CDR2 are MDHEN and SYDVKM. With 3 bases clipped from V and 8 bases from J, the junction kept 9 bases outside the gene matches. There are 14 residues in the CDR3. The CDR3 reads CASSLTQGVGGYTF. CDR3 coding DNA: TGTGCCAGCAGTTTGACTCAGGGGGTTGGCGGCTACACCTTC.

Comment on this clone: Other DNA sequences of this sample code for an identical CDR3. The chain is built from TRBV10-3 and TRBJ1-5; D uncertain. Germline CDR1 ENHRY, CDR2 SYGVKD. Trimming shortened V by 6 bases and J by 4 bases, and 7 bases separated the two germline ends. This CDR3 comprises 12 residues. The CDR3: CAISAGNQPQHF. For the CDR3, the DNA is TGTGCCATCAGCGCCGGGAATCAGCCCCAGCATTTT.

To note about this clone: The germline gene is not matched at one end of the junction; a read error may be the cause. The V and J genes are TRBV4-2 and TRBJ2-1; tentatively, D is TRBD2 (5 bases). The CDR3 totals 15 residues. Germline V CDR1 and CDR2: LGHNA, YNFKEQ. CDR3 sequence (DNA): TGTGCCAGCAGCCATCCCTCGGAGCGGTCCAATCAGCAGTTCTTC. This gives the protein CASSHPSERSNQQFF.

CDR3 region: CASSLDRGTGNTIYF. In DNA, the CDR3 is TGTGCCAGCAGCTTGGACAGGGGGACTGGAAACACCATATATTTT. This sequence joins TRBV7-2 and TRBJ1-3; 10 bases map to TRBD1. Germline V CDR1 and CDR2: SGHTA, FQGNSA. This CDR3 is built from 15 residues. V was clipped by 3 bases and J by 2 bases; unmatched bases: 1.

This clone showed up just a few times. This chain connects TRBV15 to TRBJ1-3, with a tentative D call TRBD1 (5 bases). CDR1 is LNHNV and CDR2 is YYDKDF in the germline V gene (reference sequence). Trimming stripped 0 bases from V and 6 bases from J, with 12 bases between. CDR3 length: 15 residues. Here the CDR3 DNA reads TGTGCCACCAGCAGAGATCAGGGAAGAGTAAACACCATATATTTT. Its translation is CATSRDQGRVNTIYF.

This clone occurred a few times. This chain connects TRBV7-3 to TRBJ1-1; TRBD1 is a possible D gene (5 bases). The CDR3 is 13 amino acids. Germline values: CDR1 SGHTA, CDR2 FQGTGA. Deletions cut 3 bases from V and 3 bases from J, with 8 bases between. The CDR3 sequence: CASSLGRYTEAFF. CDR3 DNA: TGTGCCAGCAGCTTGGGACGGTACACTGAAGCTTTCTTT.

The chain combines TRBV7-3 with TRBJ2-3; D call uncertain. Germline lookup yields CDR1 SGHTA and CDR2 FQGTGA. Trimming removed 5 bases at V and 6 bases at J, with 12 bases between. This CDR3 comprises 13 residues. As DNA, the CDR3 is TGTGCCAGCAGCCTAGTAGTCTCTGATACGCAGTATTTT. It encodes CASSLVVSDTQYF.

This clone was observed a handful of times. V and J are TRBV27 and TRBJ2-1, with D tentatively TRBD1 (6 bases). The germline V and J ends were trimmed by 1 base and 8 bases, with 9 bases remaining between them. The length of the CDR3 is 13 residues. Germline loops: CDR1 MNHEY, CDR2 SMNVEV (reference sequence). The CDR3 protein is CASSLFKGDEQFF. As DNA, the CDR3 is TGTGCCAGCAGTTTATTTAAGGGGGATGAGCAGTTCTTC.

This clone has only a few counts. The chain recombines TRBV7-9 with TRBJ1-1; unclear D gene. In germline, CDR1 is SEHNR, CDR2 FQNEAQ (reference sequence). CDR3 length: 12 amino acids. The V and J ends lost 7 bases and 7 bases respectively, with 13 bases between them. The CDR3 reads CASTLQRVEAFF. In DNA, the CDR3 is TGTGCCAGCACCCTACAGAGGGTTGAAGCTTTCTTT.

This clone was counted only a few times. The chain has TRBV7-2 and TRBJ2-1; 14 bases map to TRBD2. CDR3 length: 15 residues. Germline V lookup: CDR1 SGHTA, CDR2 FQGNSA. V lost 4 bases and J lost 7; bases outside the gene matches: 3. This chain's CDR3 is CASSWRLAGGNEQFF. Here the CDR3 DNA reads TGTGCCAGCAGCTGGCGACTAGCGGGAGGGAATGAGCAGTTCTTC. The full variable domain, with the rest looked up from reference TRBV7-2 and TRBJ2-1, is GAGVSQSPSNKVTEKGKDVELRCDPISGHTALYWYRQSLGQGLEFLIYFQGNSAPDKSGLPSDRFSAERTGGSVSTLTIQRTQQEDSAVYLCASSWRLAGGNEQFFGPGTRLTVL.

The J gene is TRBJ1-5, the V gene TRBV7-9; a possible D gene is TRBD1 (5 bases). This CDR3 has 14 residues. V lost 5 bases and J 7 bases, leaving 15 bases between the germline ends. Germline lookup yields CDR1 SEHNR and CDR2 FQNEAQ (reference sequence). The CDR3 sequence is CASSPFGRGQPQHF. The CDR3 DNA sequence: TGTGCCAGCAGCCCGTTTGGGCGGGGGCAGCCCCAGCATTTT.

The chain recombines TRBV6-6 with TRBJ2-7; weak D call: TRBD2 (6 bases). Germline CDR1 and CDR2: MNHNY and SVGAGI (reference sequence). CDR3 length equals 13 residues. CDR3 DNA: TGTGCAGCGGGCGGGACGGAGACCTACGAGCAGTACTTC. This codes for CAAGGTETYEQYF.

The CDR3 region has the DNA TGTGCCAGCAGCTTAATCCGTCCTACGGACACTGAAGCTTTCTTT. This sequence encodes CASSLIRPTDTEAFF. The V and J genes are TRBV7-3 and TRBJ1-1; D remains unclear. Between the trimmed V and J ends, which lost 1 base and 3 bases, there was a span of 12 bases. The germline V gene encodes CDR1 SGHTA and CDR2 FQGTGA. The CDR3 contains 15 residues. Together with reference TRBV7-3 and TRBJ1-1, the CDR3 gives the full variable domain: GAGVSQTPSNKVTEKGKYVELRCDPISGHTALYWYRQSLGQGPEFLIYFQGTGAADDSGLPNDRFFAVRPEGSVSTLKIQRTERGDSAVYLCASSLIRPTDTEAFFGQGTRLTVV.

The chain recombines TRBV27 with TRBJ2-3, with unresolved D. Germline V gene data show CDR1 as MNHEY and CDR2 as SMNVEV (reference sequence). The CDR3 is 16 amino acids. The V end was cut by 2 bases, the J end by 0 bases, with 12 bases between. The CDR3 sequence is CASSLVSQKSTDTQYF. The CDR3 nucleotides are TGTGCCAGCAGTTTAGTAAGTCAGAAGAGCACAGATACGCAGTATTTT.

V usage is TRBV5-4 and J usage is TRBJ1-1; perhaps TRBD1 as D (5 bases). This CDR3 region has 17 residues. Germline values: CDR1 SGHNT, CDR2 YYREEE (reference sequence). The V end was cut by 0 bases, the J end by 2 bases, with 17 bases between. The CDR3 DNA reads TGTGCCAGCAGCTTGGGTCTTAGGCAGGGAATTAACACTGAAGCTTTCTTT. This encodes CASSLGLRQGINTEAFF.

This clone has just a few counts. J is TRBJ1-1 and V is TRBV30; D is unclear. Germline V CDR1 and CDR2: GTSNPN, SVGIG (reference sequence). Trimming pared 2 bases from V and 5 bases from J, leaving 12 bases between. The CDR3 sequence is 13 residues long. The CDR3 protein is CAWSRTSNTEAFF. For the CDR3, the DNA is TGTGCCTGGAGTCGGACCTCCAATACTGAAGCTTTCTTT.

This clone has a handful of counts. The chain joins TRBV18 to TRBJ1-2; 7 bases are shared with TRBD1. The germline V gene has CDR1 KGHSH and CDR2 LQKENI. The CDR3 is made up of 14 amino acids. With V trimmed by 3 bases and J by 3 bases, 4 bases remained unmatched. CDR3 nucleotide sequence: TGTGCCAGCTCACCGAGAGGGACAGACTATGGCTACACCTTC. Translating it yields CASSPRGTDYGYTF.

This chain uses TRBV5-1 with TRBJ1-5, with 8 bases matching TRBD1. V shed 4 bases and J 2 bases; nucleotides not matched to a gene: 11. Germline values: CDR1 SGHRS, CDR2 YFSETQ. CDR3 length equals 17 residues. The CDR3 loop is CASSPGPGGKGNQPQHF. CDR3 nucleotide sequence: TGCGCCAGCAGCCCCGGGCCAGGGGGCAAGGGCAATCAGCCCCAGCATTTT.

This chain uses TRBV2 with TRBJ2-5; D is ambiguous. The CDR3 consists of 11 residues. V lost 6 bases and J 5 bases, leaving 7 bases between the germline ends. Germline lookup yields CDR1 SNHLY and CDR2 FYNNEI. The CDR3 sequence is CASSKEETQYF. CDR3 nucleotide sequence: TGTGCCAGCAGCAAGGAGGAGACCCAGTACTTC.

V and J are TRBV5-4 and TRBJ2-7; perhaps D is TRBD1 or TRBD2 (6 bases each). V was pared by 0 bases and J by 0 bases, with 10 bases between. The CDR3 spans 15 residues. Germline V gene lookup returns CDR1 SGHNT and CDR2 YYREEE (reference sequence). The CDR3 sequence: CASSLVRGGSYEQYF. The CDR3, as DNA: TGTGCCAGCAGCTTGGTCAGGGGAGGCTCCTACGAGCAGTACTTC.

This clone turned up a few times. The J gene is TRBJ1-1, the V gene TRBV29-1, with D maybe TRBD1 (5 bases). Looked up from germline, CDR1 is SQVTM and CDR2 is ANQGSEA. There are 14 residues in the CDR3. The V end was cut by 3 bases, the J end by 0 bases, with 11 bases between. The CDR3 DNA reads TGCAGCGTTGAGTCGCAGGGCTTGAACACTGAAGCTTTCTTT. Amino acids: CSVESQGLNTEAFF.

This clone was picked up a small number of times. The chain has TRBV21-1 and TRBJ1-2. TRBV21-1 is a recognized pseudogene. CDR3 length: 12 residues. CDR3 bases: TGTGCCAGCAGAATACCCAACTATGGCTACACCTTC. Residues: CASRIPNYGYTF.